The 31 T cell receptor beta chains reported below all come from one sample, sequenced in a study of blood T cell repertoires in COVID-19. Using immunoSEQ multiplex PCR, the repertoire was profiled, and TCRdb retains in-frame clones only, with some absent. The table lists about 350,000 clones, about 90% of them singletons, with about 3.5% in the top ten. Sequenced: peripheral blood. The receptor set was obtained from a woman under 30 who had recovered from COVID-19.

This clone has a single count. V usage is TRBV6-2 or TRBV6-3 and J usage is TRBJ2-5; possible D gene TRBD1, 5 bases. The length of the CDR3 is 12 residues. The V gene lost 5 bases and the J gene lost 9 bases, with 13 bases spanning the gap. Germline V gene lookup returns CDR1 MNHEY and CDR2 SVGEGT. The CDR3 loop is CASSQDRRPQYF. DNA of the CDR3: TGTGCCAGCAGTCAAGACAGAAGACCCCAGTACTTC.

This rearrangement joins TRBV12-3 or TRBV12-4 to TRBJ1-1; D not resolved. The CDR3 has 8 residues. The CDR3 nucleotides are TGTGCTATCACTGAAGCTTTCTTT. It translates to CAITEAFF.

The J gene is TRBJ1-5, the V gene TRBV19; TRBD1 aligns across 11 bases. Germline V gene lookup returns CDR1 LNHDA and CDR2 SQIVND (reference sequence). V lost 7 bases, J lost 4 bases, and 9 bases stayed unmatched. The CDR3 sequence is 16 residues long. CDR3 nucleotide sequence: TGTGCCAGTACCTCCGGGACAGGGGGTAGGAATCAGCCCCAGCATTTT. Translated, it gives CASTSGTGGRNQPQHF.

V and J are TRBV5-1 and TRBJ1-1, with TRBD1 as a possible D gene (5 bases). The CDR3 extends over 14 amino acids. Trimming shortened V by 4 bases and J by 6 bases, and 16 bases separated the two germline ends. Germline V gene lookup returns CDR1 SGHRS and CDR2 YFSETQ. The CDR3 DNA reads as TGCGCCAGCAGCGACCCGGGGGGGTCCGCTGAAGCTTTCTTT. It encodes CASSDPGGSAEAFF.

The chain is built from TRBV9 and TRBJ1-1, with 7 bases that match TRBD1. V was pared by 4 bases and J by 1 base, with 7 bases of the junction left unmatched. CDR1 is SGDLS, CDR2 YYNGEE, per germline. This CDR3 has 15 residues. The CDR3 here is CASSSGGRTNTEAFF. DNA of the CDR3: TGTGCCAGCAGCTCAGGGGGACGGACGAACACTGAAGCTTTCTTT.

This rearrangement joins TRBV5-8 to TRBJ1-4; 8 bases match TRBD1. CDR1 is SGHTS, CDR2 YDEGEE, per germline. The CDR3 totals 16 residues. The V segment lost 9 bases and the J segment 3 bases; nucleotides outside the gene matches: 13. The DNA for the CDR3 is TGTGCCACCCGTCGGCGACAGGGGAATGCTAATGAAAAACTGTTTTTT. Amino acid sequence: CATRRRQGNANEKLFF.

V gene TRBV19 combines with J gene TRBJ1-6, with D hard to call. CDR3 length: 15 amino acids. Trimming stripped 0 bases from V and 7 bases from J, with 10 bases between. Germline CDR1 reads LNHDA; CDR2 reads SQIVND (reference sequence). CDR3 nucleotides: TGTGCCAGTAGTATAGATCTATGGCGGAATTCACCCCTCCACTTT. Residues: CASSIDLWRNSPLHF. Drawing the rest from reference TRBV19 and TRBJ1-6, the complete variable domain is DGGITQSPKYLFRKEGQNVTLSCEQNLNHDAMYWYRQDPGQGLRLIYYSQIVNDFQKGDIAEGYSVSREKKESFPLTVTSAQKNPTAFYLCASSIDLWRNSPLHFGNGTRLTVT.

This clone was seen only a few times. The chain combines TRBV6-6 with TRBJ1-2; D not resolved. With 2 bases removed from V and 8 bases from J, the gap between germline ends came to 9 bases. Looked up from germline, CDR1 is MNHNY and CDR2 is SVGAGI (reference sequence). The CDR3 runs 12 residues. The CDR3 DNA reads TGTGCCAGCAGTTACCTTACACAGGGCTACACCTTC. Amino acid sequence: CASSYLTQGYTF.

V and J are TRBV7-6 and TRBJ1-6; the match to TRBD1 covers 8 bases. Trimming cost V 5 bases and J 9 bases; bases outside gene matches: 9. CDR1 is SGHVS and CDR2 is FNYEAQ in the germline V gene. The length of the CDR3 is 15 residues. CDR3 DNA: TGTGCCAGCAGCCCAACAGGGGGTACGGGTTCACCCCTCCACTTT. Encoded protein: CASSPTGGTGSPLHF.

The rearrangement links TRBV19 to TRBJ2-5, with 8 bases that match TRBD2. This CDR3 has 15 amino acids. Germline trimming cut 5 bases from V and 4 bases from J; bases unmatched to any gene: 9. Germline V CDR1 and CDR2: LNHDA, SQIVND (reference sequence). This chain's CDR3 is CASSQPSGSSETQYF. The CDR3, as DNA: TGTGCCAGTAGTCAGCCTAGCGGGTCCTCAGAGACCCAGTACTTC.

This chain joins TRBV27 and TRBJ2-1, with D perhaps TRBD2 (6 bases). Germline-derived CDR1 and CDR2 are MNHEY and SMNVEV (reference sequence). V shed 3 bases and J shed 7 bases, with 10 bases lying between them. CDR3 length: 13 residues. CDR3 in amino acids: CASSLAGPNEQFF. For the CDR3, the DNA is TGTGCCAGCAGTTTGGCGGGACCAAATGAGCAGTTCTTC.

This clone was seen more than once but under ten times. The gene calls are TRBV6-4 and TRBJ2-7; TRBD1 agrees at 9 bases. The CDR3 totals 17 residues. V dropped 6 bases and J dropped 7; count of bases not matched to a gene: 19. The germline V gene encodes CDR1 MRHNA and CDR2 SNTAGT. The CDR3 coding sequence is TGTGCCAGCAGCGAGGTGTGGTCCGGGACAGGGAAAAGAGAGCAGTACGTC. It encodes CASSEVWSGTGKREQYV.

This chain links TRBV30 with TRBJ2-5; 10 positions agree with TRBD1. Germline V gene sequence: CDR1 GTSNPN, CDR2 SVGIG (reference sequence). J was trimmed by 2 bases and V by 1 base; bases with no gene match: 4. The CDR3 extends over 15 amino acids. The CDR3 region is CAWSEGQGIQETQYF. The DNA of the CDR3 is TGTGCCTGGAGTGAGGGACAGGGGATTCAAGAGACCCAGTACTTC. Full variable domain (missing parts from reference TRBV30 and TRBJ2-5): SQTIHQWPATLVQPVGSPLSLECTVEGTSNPNLYWYRQAAGRGLQLLFYSVGIGQISSEVPQNLSASRPQDRQFILSSKKLLLSDSGFYLCAWSEGQGIQETQYFGPGTRLLVL.

V usage is TRBV14 and J usage is TRBJ2-2, with 7 bases fitting TRBD2. CDR1 and CDR2 from the germline V gene are SGHDN and FVKESK. This CDR3 has 17 amino acids. V lost 1 base and J lost 0; bases outside the gene matches: 5. The CDR3 protein is CASSQVGGLANTGELFF. The CDR3, as DNA: TGTGCCAGCAGCCAAGTCGGCGGACTAGCGAACACCGGGGAGCTGTTTTTT.

The chain couples TRBV2 to TRBJ2-4; D is possibly TRBD2 (5 bases). Germline loops: CDR1 SNHLY, CDR2 FYNNEI. V lost 8 bases and J 3 bases, leaving 11 bases between the germline ends. This CDR3 is built from 13 residues. The CDR3 protein is CASRGLDKNIQYF. The DNA for the CDR3 is TGTGCCAGCCGGGGTCTGGACAAAAACATTCAGTACTTC.

This chain joins TRBV5-4 and TRBJ2-1; the match to TRBD2 covers 10 bases. V lost 0 bases to trimming and J lost 6 bases; unmatched junction nucleotides: 9. CDR1 and CDR2 (germline): SGHNT, YYREEE (reference sequence). CDR3 length: 17 residues. This CDR3 reads CASSLDRVAGGPNEQFF. The CDR3 DNA reads as TGTGCCAGCAGCTTGGACCGCGTAGCGGGAGGTCCCAATGAGCAGTTCTTC.

The rearrangement links TRBV20-1 to TRBJ1-2; D remains unclear. Germline CDR1 is DFQATT and CDR2 is SNEGSKA (reference sequence). CDR3 length equals 11 residues. The ends were cut back, 2 bases at V and 7 bases at J, with 8 bases in the middle. As DNA, the CDR3 is TGCAGTGCTAGACTGTCGCGTGGCTACACCTTC. It specifies CSARLSRGYTF.

The chain is built from TRBV6-5 and TRBJ2-3; 9 positions match TRBD2. V shed 6 bases, J shed 6 bases, and the junction held 7 bases outside the gene matches. Germline-derived CDR1 and CDR2 are MNHEY and SVGAGI. The CDR3 spans 14 residues. The CDR3: CASSLGLAGDTQYF. CDR3 coding DNA: TGTGCCAGCAGCTTGGGCCTAGCGGGGGATACGCAGTATTTT.

The V gene is TRBV18, the J gene TRBJ2-2; 9 nucleotides match TRBD2. Germline V gene data show CDR1 as KGHSH and CDR2 as LQKENI. Trimming took 1 base from V and 4 from J; bases not matched to a gene: 10. The CDR3 runs to 18 residues. The CDR3 DNA is TGTGCCAGCTCACCACGTGACGCGGGAGGGCCAGCCACCGGGGAGCTGTTTTTT. Its translation: CASSPRDAGGPATGELFF.

J is TRBJ2-1 and V is TRBV6-5; no reliable D call. The germline V gene encodes CDR1 MNHEY and CDR2 SVGAGI. This CDR3 comprises 14 residues. The V end lost 6 bases, the J end lost 8 bases, and 17 bases lay between the germline ends. CDR3 loop: CASSQTSPRDEQFF. Here the CDR3 DNA reads TGTGCCAGCAGCCAGACTTCACCTCGGGATGAGCAGTTCTTC.

The chain joins TRBV29-1 to TRBJ1-6; D perhaps matches TRBD1 (6 bases). Germline CDR1 SQVTM, CDR2 ANQGSEA. Trimming stripped 3 bases from V and 14 bases from J, with 17 bases between. This CDR3 has 13 amino acids. DNA of the CDR3: TGCAGCGTTGAGGGGCCGGGGGGCAAGTCCCTCCACTTT. Protein: CSVEGPGGKSLHF.

The V call is TRBV5-4, the J call TRBJ2-1, with D possibly matching TRBD2 (5 bases). This CDR3 has 13 residues. Germline V CDR1 and CDR2: SGHNT, YYREEE (reference sequence). V gave up 4 bases and J gave up 6 bases, with 11 bases separating them. CDR3: CASSRDGINEQFF. In nucleotides, the CDR3 is TGTGCCAGCAGCCGCGACGGGATCAATGAGCAGTTCTTC. Complete variable domain (other parts from reference TRBV5-4 and TRBJ2-1): ETGVTQSPTHLIKTRGQQVTLRCSSQSGHNTVSWYQQALGQGPQFIFQYYREEENGRGNFPPRFSGLQFPNYSSELNVNALELDDSALYLCASSRDGINEQFFGPGTRLTVL.

This clone occurred a few times. The chain carries TRBV5-1 and TRBJ2-2, with TRBD1 as a possible D gene (6 bases). V was clipped by 3 bases and J by 9 bases, with 15 bases between them. The CDR3 covers 14 residues. Germline V CDR1 and CDR2: SGHRS, YFSETQ. The CDR3 sequence: CASSSSQGFRELFF. DNA for the CDR3: TGCGCCAGCAGCTCCTCCCAGGGGTTTCGGGAGCTGTTTTTT.

This chain links TRBV6-2 or TRBV6-3 with TRBJ2-3; 9 bases agree with TRBD2. Germline V gene data show CDR1 as MNHEY and CDR2 as SVGEGT. This CDR3 region has 15 residues. The J segment lost 2 bases and the V segment lost 6 bases, leaving 6 bases of the junction unmatched. The DNA of the CDR3 is TGTGCCAGCAGCCGGACTAGCGATCTCACAGATACGCAGTATTTT. It is translated as CASSRTSDLTDTQYF.

The chain carries TRBV29-1 and TRBJ2-1, with 14 bases lining up with TRBD2. CDR3 size: 19 residues. Germline values: CDR1 SQVTM, CDR2 ANQGSEA. The trim removed 7 bases at V and 0 bases at J, leaving 14 bases unmatched. The CDR3 sequence is CSAPTGTSGSVLSYNEQFF. The CDR3 bases are TGCAGCGCTCCTACGGGGACTAGCGGGAGTGTACTCTCCTACAATGAGCAGTTCTTC.

The chain carries TRBV30 and TRBJ2-1; possible D gene TRBD2, 6 bases. CDR1 GTSNPN and CDR2 SVGIG come from the germline V gene (reference sequence). The CDR3 totals 16 residues. Trimming left V 2 bases short and J 0 bases short, with 14 bases between. As DNA, the CDR3 is TGTGCCTGGAGTACCCCCTCAGCGGGCTCCTACAATGAGCAGTTCTTC. Its translation: CAWSTPSAGSYNEQFF.

V gene TRBV11-2 combines with J gene TRBJ2-1, with TRBD2 matching over 7 bases. CDR3 length equals 12 residues. V shed 5 bases, J shed 12 bases, and the junction held 7 bases outside the gene matches. The germline CDR1 and CDR2 sequences are SGHAT and FQNNGV. The CDR3 here is CASSPTSWAQFF. The CDR3 region has the DNA TGTGCCAGCAGCCCGACTAGCTGGGCGCAGTTCTTC.

J is TRBJ2-5 and V is TRBV7-2, with TRBD2 matching over 13 bases. Germline CDR1 and CDR2: SGHTA and FQGNSA. The junction had 5 bases not matched to a gene; V was cut back by 5 bases and J by 5 bases. The CDR3 runs to 15 residues. The CDR3 region has the DNA TGTGCCAGCAGCCCACTAGCGGGAGGGGTGGAGACCCAGTACTTC. Translating gives CASSPLAGGVETQYF.

This rearrangement joins TRBV5-1 to TRBJ1-1; the match to TRBD1 covers 7 bases. With 3 bases clipped from V and 0 bases from J, the junction kept 8 bases outside the gene matches. There are 16 residues in the CDR3. The germline V gene has CDR1 SGHRS and CDR2 YFSETQ. CDR3 nucleotides: TGCGCCAGCAGCTCAGCCCTGACAGGGTTGAACACTGAAGCTTTCTTT. This codes for CASSSALTGLNTEAFF. Variable domain in full (rest from reference TRBV5-1 and TRBJ1-1): KAGVTQTPRYLIKTRGQQVTLSCSPISGHRSVSWYQQTPGQGLQFLFEYFSETQRNKGNFPGRFSGRQFSNSRSEMNVSTLELGDSALYLCASSSALTGLNTEAFFGQGTRLTVV.

The chain joins TRBV11-2 to TRBJ2-5; D is possibly TRBD2 (5 bases). The CDR3 loop spans 15 amino acids. Deletions cut 5 bases from V and 5 bases from J, with 18 bases between. Germline CDR1 and CDR2: SGHAT and FQNNGV. The CDR3 is CASSPPGRVRETQYF. The CDR3 coding sequence is TGTGCCAGCAGCCCTCCGGGGAGAGTACGGGAGACCCAGTACTTC.

V is TRBV6-2 or TRBV6-3 and J is TRBJ1-2; the match to TRBD1 covers 7 bases. The V and J ends lost 2 bases and 5 bases, in that order; junction bases with no gene match: 5. Germline V gene sequence: CDR1 MNHEY, CDR2 SVGEGT. This CDR3 region has 14 residues. CDR3 in DNA: TGTGCCAGCAGTTACGCGGGACAGTATTATGGCTACACCTTC. This translates into CASSYAGQYYGYTF.